This T cell receptor (beta chain) stems from a study of T cell changes during pregnancy in multiple sclerosis. This clone was seen a handful of times. Germline V gene lookup returns CDR1 SGDLS and CDR2 YYNGEE. This CDR3 comprises 14 residues. The J segment lost 8 bases and the V segment lost 4 bases, leaving 7 bases of the junction unmatched. The repertoire was sequenced with immunoSEQ multiplex PCR; TCRdb's copy has only in-frame clones and lacks some. The table includes 15,000 to 18,000 clones, roughly 84% detected once. The receptor's source is a female donor in good health, enrolled as a control in a pregnancy study. This sample comprised CD8+ T cells from peripheral blood mononuclear cells, obtained after pregnancy. V is TRBV9 and J is TRBJ2-1, with TRBD1 identical over 9 bases. The CDR3 DNA follows: TGTGCCAGCAGCCCCTGGGACAGGGCCGATGAGCAGTTCTTC. It specifies CASSPWDRADEQFF. Using reference TRBV9 and TRBJ2-1 for the parts outside the CDR3, the full variable domain is DSGVTQTPKHLITATGQRVTLRCSPRSGDLSVYWYQQSLDQGLQFLIQYYNGEERAKGNILERFSAQQFPDLHSELNLSSLELGDSALYFCASSPWDRADEQFFGPGTRLTVL.